Below, 15 T cell receptor beta chains from the same sample are listed, as sequenced in a study of T-cell reconstitution after alpha-beta-depleted transplantation in children. The TCRbeta library incorporated unique molecular identifiers. TCRdb analysed the PCR reads with MiXCR anew, one entry per CDR3 protein. Of under 300,000 distinct CDR3 sequences in the sample, roughly 12% were seen once. This material consisted of peripheral blood, taken 180 days after TCRalphabeta/CD19-depleted stem cell transplant. The receptors were gathered from a male patient between 2 and 9 years old who had a stem cell transplant for chronic granulomatous disease, so the T cells may come from the graft donor.

This clonotype was detected ten times or more. The J gene is TRBJ2-7, the V gene TRBV6-2 or TRBV6-3; TRBD1 matches at 12 bases. This CDR3 contains 13 residues. Trimming took 5 bases from V and 11 from J; bases not matched to a gene: 7. Germline loops: CDR1 MNHEY, CDR2 SVGEGT. The CDR3 loop is CASSPGTGGEKYF. The CDR3, as DNA: TGTGCCAGCAGTCCCGGGACAGGGGGCGAAAAGTACTTC.

Ten or more counts support this clonotype. The chain has TRBV7-2 and TRBJ2-2; D is unclear. The germline V gene has CDR1 SGHTA and CDR2 FQGNSA. Trimming took 2 bases from V and 2 from J, leaving 6 bases between them. The CDR3 has 14 amino acids. CDR3 sequence reads: CASSLRVNTGELFF. DNA of the CDR3: TGTGCCAGCAGCTTAAGGGTTAACACCGGGGAGCTGTTTTTT.

Points on this clonotype: Just one base apart from a much larger clone, this may be a read error. V usage is TRBV12-3 or TRBV12-4 and J usage is TRBJ2-5; 8 nucleotides match TRBD2. V gave up 10 bases and J gave up 0 bases; unmatched junction bases: 10. The length of the CDR3 is 15 residues. CDR3 protein: CATSPRGAYQETQYF. The CDR3 bases are TGTGCCACCTCGCCGCGGGGGGCGTACCAAGAGACCCAGTACTTC.

This clonotype was seen many times. V is TRBV7-6 and J is TRBJ2-3; TRBD2 aligns across 8 bases. Germline V lookup: CDR1 SGHVS, CDR2 FNYEAQ. With 1 base clipped from V and 5 bases from J, the junction kept 8 bases outside the gene matches. CDR3 length: 16 amino acids. The CDR3 sequence is CASSLGQAGVVDTQYF. CDR3 coding DNA: TGTGCCAGCAGCTTAGGTCAAGCGGGAGTGGTAGATACGCAGTATTTT.

This clonotype showed up many times. The chain is built from TRBV6-1 and TRBJ1-5; D is unclear. In germline, CDR1 is MNHNS, CDR2 SASEGT. The CDR3 is 13 amino acids. The V end lost 1 base, the J end lost 15 bases, and 16 bases lay between the germline ends. The CDR3 loop reads CASSEDFEEGPHF. The CDR3 DNA sequence: TGTGCCAGCAGTGAAGATTTTGAAGAGGGTCCGCATTTT.

This clonotype was seen repeatedly, ten times or more. This rearrangement joins TRBV29-1 to TRBJ1-2, with a weak D call TRBD1 (5 bases). Germline loops: CDR1 SQVTM, CDR2 ANQGSEA. CDR3 length equals 12 residues. V lost 3 bases and J lost 2, with 7 bases in between. CDR3 residues: CSVDGANYGYTF. Written as DNA, the CDR3 is TGCAGCGTTGACGGGGCGAACTATGGCTACACCTTC.

This clonotype was found many times. The chain links TRBV6-2 or TRBV6-3 to TRBJ2-1; possibly TRBD2 for D (5 bases). The CDR3 runs to 11 residues. From germline, CDR1 is MNHEY and CDR2 SVGEGT. Trimming cost V 5 bases and J 8 bases, with 7 bases left between them. DNA of the CDR3: TGTGCCAGCAGTCAGAGGGATGAGCAGTTCTTC. This encodes CASSQRDEQFF.

V is TRBV19 and J is TRBJ2-5; the match to TRBD2 covers 8 bases. CDR3 length equals 16 residues. From germline, CDR1 is LNHDA and CDR2 SQIVND (reference sequence). Losses at the gene ends were 2 bases for V and 2 bases for J; bases not matched to a gene: 7. CDR3: CASSITGLVIQETQYF. DNA of the CDR3: TGTGCCAGTAGTATAACGGGACTAGTAATTCAAGAGACCCAGTACTTC.

This clonotype was seen repeatedly, ten times or more. CDR3 sequence reads: CASSRIRGMGVEQFF. The CDR3 coding sequence is TGTGCCAGCAGCCGAATTCGGGGGATGGGGGTTGAGCAGTTCTTC. This sequence joins TRBV11-2 and TRBJ2-1; the D gene is possibly TRBD2 (6 bases). The CDR3 runs to 15 residues. The germline gives CDR1 SGHAT, CDR2 FQNNGV. The ends were cut back, 5 bases at V and 9 bases at J, with 20 bases in the middle.

This clonotype came up many times. The chain recombines TRBV12-3 or TRBV12-4 with TRBJ2-6; D unclear. There are 18 residues in the CDR3. V dropped 3 bases and J dropped 0 bases, with 15 bases sitting between them. CDR3 in amino acids: CASSFLVGRTSGANVLTF. The CDR3 nucleotides are TGTGCCAGCAGTTTTCTCGTCGGGCGAACCTCTGGGGCCAACGTCCTGACTTTC.

This clonotype was observed many times. This sequence joins TRBV15 and TRBJ2-1; tentatively, D is TRBD2 (5 bases). From germline, CDR1 is LNHNV and CDR2 YYDKDF (reference sequence). Trimming took 0 bases from V and 5 from J, leaving 5 bases between them. The CDR3 spans 13 residues. The CDR3 coding sequence is TGTGCCACCAGCAGAGACGGGAACAATGAGCAGTTCTTC. It encodes CATSRDGNNEQFF.

This clonotype was detected ten times or more. V and J are TRBV7-2 and TRBJ1-1; unclear D gene. This CDR3 comprises 14 residues. Germline assignment: CDR1 SGHTA and CDR2 FQGNSA. V was clipped by 6 bases and J by 1 base, with 12 bases between them. CDR3 DNA sequence: TGTGCCAGCAGGAGTCGGGGAAAGAACACTGAAGCTTTCTTT. It translates to CASRSRGKNTEAFF.

This clonotype has a count of ten or more. V and J are TRBV20-1 and TRBJ2-3; D tentatively reads TRBD1 or TRBD2 (7 bases each). CDR3 length: 14 residues. Germline CDR1 DFQATT, CDR2 SNEGSKA (reference sequence). Trimming took 5 bases from V and 3 from J, leaving 15 bases between them. The CDR3 bases are TGCAGTGCTTTGACAGGGAGGGGTACAGATACGCAGTATTTT. Translating gives CSALTGRGTDTQYF.

This clonotype was seen ten or more times. The chain combines TRBV12-3 or TRBV12-4 with TRBJ2-7; 9 bases align to TRBD2. V lost 5 bases, J lost 2 bases, and 10 bases stayed unmatched. This CDR3 is built from 16 residues. The chain's CDR3 is CASSLGVSGSPYEQYF. CDR3 coding DNA: TGTGCCAGCAGTCTGGGAGTTAGCGGGAGTCCCTACGAGCAGTACTTC.

This clonotype occurred many times. The CDR3 loop reads CASSSTRGVPDTQYF. Written as DNA, the CDR3 is TGCGCCAGCAGCTCCACACGGGGGGTTCCAGATACGCAGTATTTT. V usage is TRBV5-1 and J usage is TRBJ2-3; 7 bases are a match to TRBD2. The CDR3 has 15 residues. Losses at the gene ends were 3 bases for V and 4 bases for J; bases not matched to a gene: 8. Germline CDR1 SGHRS, CDR2 YFSETQ.